The 13 T cell receptor beta chains reported below all come from one sample, sequenced in a study of shared clonotypes between healthy human individuals. The method was immunoSEQ multiplex PCR; TCRdb's version includes in-frame clones alone and lacks a portion of them. The table lists 900,000 to 1,200,000 clones, roughly 74% of them singletons. The source material was memory CD4+ T cells from PBMCs. As for subset: CD45RA-negative fraction. All receptors derive from a young man in good health. Some clones in this sample may be carry-over from other donors' samples.

The chain uses TRBV10-3 and TRBJ2-2, with D tentatively TRBD1 or TRBD2 (6 bases each). Looked up from germline, CDR1 is ENHRY and CDR2 is SYGVKD. Trimming stripped 4 bases from V and 6 bases from J, with 9 bases between. The CDR3 totals 13 residues. CDR3 in amino acids: CAISVEGAGELFF. CDR3 coding DNA: TGTGCCATCAGTGTGGAGGGGGCCGGGGAGCTGTTTTTT.

The chain joins TRBV4-2 to TRBJ2-3, with 8 nucleotides matching TRBD2. Germline lookup yields CDR1 LGHNA and CDR2 YNFKEQ. The J segment lost 1 base and the V segment lost 5 bases, leaving 11 bases of the junction unmatched. The CDR3 is 17 amino acids. CDR3: CASSEGRSTSGTDTQYF. The CDR3 region has the DNA TGTGCCAGCAGCGAAGGGCGGTCGACTAGCGGCACAGATACGCAGTATTTT.

The V and J genes are TRBV28 and TRBJ2-7, with 8 positions matching TRBD1. The CDR3 is 15 amino acids. Trimming at V came to 5 bases and at J to 0 bases, leaving 6 bases not matched to a gene. Germline V gives CDR1 MDHEN, CDR2 SYDVKM. In nucleotides, the CDR3 is TGTGCCAGCAGTCAAAGGACAGGGAACTCCTACGAGCAGTACTTC. Its protein is CASSQRTGNSYEQYF.

This chain connects TRBV28 to TRBJ1-2; 7 nucleotides line up with TRBD1. J was trimmed by 5 bases and V by 6 bases; bases with no gene match: 12. Germline-derived CDR1 and CDR2 are MDHEN and SYDVKM. This CDR3 has 15 amino acids. In nucleotides, the CDR3 is TGTGCCAGCAGCCCACAGGGGAGTCCAGTTTATGGCTACACCTTC. Translating it yields CASSPQGSPVYGYTF.

V usage is TRBV2 and J usage is TRBJ1-2; D not resolved. V shed 7 bases and J shed 5 bases, with 20 bases lying between them. The CDR3 runs to 15 residues. Germline CDR1 and CDR2: SNHLY and FYNNEI. CDR3 in amino acids: CASIRAIGIRYGYTF. DNA of the CDR3: TGTGCCAGCATACGGGCTATCGGGATTCGATATGGCTACACCTTC.

This sequence joins TRBV28 and TRBJ1-4; D may be TRBD1 (5 bases). CDR3 length: 14 residues. In germline, CDR1 is MDHEN, CDR2 SYDVKM. The CDR3 reads CAAGVAGRNEKLFF. CDR3 sequence (DNA): TGTGCGGCGGGGGTGGCAGGTAGAAATGAAAAACTGTTTTTT.

DNA for the CDR3: TGTGCCAGCAGCTTGAGTAGCCAAAGTGGCGAGCAGTACTTC. Translated, it gives CASSLSSQSGEQYF. The genes are TRBV7-9 and TRBJ2-7; D is ambiguous. Between the trimmed V and J ends, which lost 3 bases and 6 bases, there was a span of 15 bases. CDR1 is SEHNR, CDR2 FQNEAQ, per germline (reference sequence). This CDR3 is built from 14 residues.

The chain carries TRBV28 and TRBJ2-1; 9 nucleotides match TRBD2. V was clipped by 5 bases and J by 7 bases; unmatched bases: 6. The V gene's germline CDR1 is MDHEN and CDR2 SYDVKM. CDR3 length equals 14 residues. CDR3 region: CASSVAGVFNEQFF. As DNA, the CDR3 is TGTGCCAGCAGTGTAGCGGGAGTCTTTAATGAGCAGTTCTTC.

This clone was detected once. Other DNA sequences in this specimen translate into the identical CDR3. The chain uses TRBV11-2 and TRBJ2-7; 7 nucleotides align to TRBD1. The germline V gene encodes CDR1 SGHAT and CDR2 FQNNGV. CDR3 size: 15 residues. The J segment lost 2 bases and the V segment lost 1 base, leaving 5 bases of the junction unmatched. CDR3 bases: TGTGCCAGCAGCTTAGCGGGGACAGTTACCTACGAGCAGTACTTC. Amino acids: CASSLAGTVTYEQYF.

V and J are TRBV23-1 and TRBJ2-1; D call uncertain. TRBV23-1 is treated as an ORF (open reading frame) with a function not yet certain. The CDR3 has 16 residues. Trimming took 3 bases from V and 0 from J, leaving 12 bases between them. The CDR3 loop is CASSHGPEASYNEQFF. The CDR3 coding sequence is TGCGCCAGCAGTCATGGGCCAGAGGCCTCCTACAATGAGCAGTTCTTC.

The gene calls are TRBV6-6 and TRBJ1-1; D unresolved. With 0 bases removed from V and 8 bases from J, the gap between germline ends came to 10 bases. This CDR3 comprises 13 residues. CDR1 is MNHNY and CDR2 is SVGAGI in the germline V gene (reference sequence). The CDR3 reads CASSYSKNKEAFF. The CDR3 nucleotides are TGTGCCAGCAGTTACTCGAAGAATAAAGAAGCTTTCTTT.

The J gene is TRBJ2-2, the V gene TRBV2; 10 nucleotides match TRBD1. Germline values: CDR1 SNHLY, CDR2 FYNNEI. V was clipped by 6 bases and J by 6 bases; unmatched bases: 7. This CDR3 region has 15 residues. In DNA, the CDR3 is TGTGCCAGCAGCAGACAGGGGGCTGAATCCGGGGAGCTGTTTTTT. It yields the protein CASSRQGAESGELFF. The entire variable domain, with the rest obtained from reference TRBV2 and TRBJ2-2, is as follows: EPEVTQTPSHQVTQMGQEVILRCVPISNHLYFYWYRQILGQKVEFLVSFYNNEISEKSEIFDDQFSVERPDGSNFTLKIRSTKLEDSAMYFCASSRQGAESGELFFGEGSRLTVL.

The V call is TRBV28, the J call TRBJ2-5; TRBD1 matches 7 bases. The CDR3 runs 14 residues. The trim removed 8 bases at V and 7 bases at J, leaving 13 bases unmatched. Germline CDR1 is MDHEN and CDR2 is SYDVKM. CDR3 nucleotide sequence: TGTGCCAGCCGCACGGGACAGCCAGGGGGGACCCAGTACTTC. This sequence encodes CASRTGQPGGTQYF.